The subject of this entry is one T cell receptor (beta chain). The entry originates in a study of blood T cell repertoires in COVID-19. Study context: Samples of COVID-19 (acute and convalescent) were obtained from the United States, Italy and Spain. T cells, B-cell-depleted T cells, or PBMCs supplied cDNA or gDNA.

Germline CDR1 reads MNHEY; CDR2 reads SVGAGI. This CDR3 is built from 16 residues. V was cut by 2 bases and J by 0 bases, with 10 bases left in between. In the original processing: By means of reference gene primer amplification, nucleated cell counts were estimated. Only in-frame clones appear in the TCRdb table, and some are missing; sequencing was by immunoSEQ multiplex PCR. V and J calls and clone size come straight from that table; D and trimming were deduced from the DNA. The data contain approximately 100,000 clones, 75% to 90% of them seen just once; the ten biggest clones take up about 1.8%.

The receptor's source is an older woman with active or convalescent COVID-19. The sequencing sample was made of peripheral blood. J is TRBJ2-2 and V is TRBV6-5; no reliable D call. CDR3 DNA sequence: TGTGCCAGCAGTTACCAGAGCGCATCGAACACCGGGGAGCTGTTTTTT. This encodes CASSYQSASNTGELFF.